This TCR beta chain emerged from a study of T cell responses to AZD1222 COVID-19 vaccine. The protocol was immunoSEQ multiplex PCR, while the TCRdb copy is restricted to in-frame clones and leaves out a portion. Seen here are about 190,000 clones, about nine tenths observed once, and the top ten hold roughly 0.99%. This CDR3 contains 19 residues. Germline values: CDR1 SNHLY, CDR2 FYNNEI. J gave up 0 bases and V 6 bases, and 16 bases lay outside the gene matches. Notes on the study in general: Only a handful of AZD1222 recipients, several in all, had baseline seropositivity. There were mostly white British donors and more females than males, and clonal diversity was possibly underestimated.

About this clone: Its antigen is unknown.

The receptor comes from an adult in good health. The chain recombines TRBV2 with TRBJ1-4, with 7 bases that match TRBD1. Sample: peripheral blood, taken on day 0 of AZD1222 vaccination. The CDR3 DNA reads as TGTGCCAGCAGCACGACGCTACAGGGGAGGGTTGCAACTAATGAAAAACTGTTTTTT. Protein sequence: CASSTTLQGRVATNEKLFF.